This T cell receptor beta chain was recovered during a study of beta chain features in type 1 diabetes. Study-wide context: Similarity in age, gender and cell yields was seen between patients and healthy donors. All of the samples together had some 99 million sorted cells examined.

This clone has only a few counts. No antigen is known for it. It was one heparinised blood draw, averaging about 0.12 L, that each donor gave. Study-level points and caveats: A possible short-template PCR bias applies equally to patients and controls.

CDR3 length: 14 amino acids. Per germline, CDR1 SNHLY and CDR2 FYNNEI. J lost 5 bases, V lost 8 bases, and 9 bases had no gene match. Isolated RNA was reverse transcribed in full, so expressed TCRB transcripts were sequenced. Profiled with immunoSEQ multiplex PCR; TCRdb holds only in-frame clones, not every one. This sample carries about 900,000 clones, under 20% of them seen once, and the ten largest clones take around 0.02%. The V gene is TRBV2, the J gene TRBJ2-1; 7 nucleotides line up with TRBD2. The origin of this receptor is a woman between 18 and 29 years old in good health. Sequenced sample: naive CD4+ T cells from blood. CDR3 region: CASLSGSGHNEQFF. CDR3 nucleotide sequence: TGTGCCAGCCTTAGCGGGTCGGGGCACAATGAGCAGTTCTTC. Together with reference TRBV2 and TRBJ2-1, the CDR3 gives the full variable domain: EPEVTQTPSHQVTQMGQEVILRCVPISNHLYFYWYRQILGQKVEFLVSFYNNEISEKSEIFDDQFSVERPDGSNFTLKIRSTKLEDSAMYFCASLSGSGHNEQFFGPGTRLTVL.